The sequence of this T cell receptor beta chain was determined in a study of T cell responses to AZD1222 COVID-19 vaccine. Findings and caveats of the study: Every sample of the repertoires postdated the peak T cell response.

Profiling relied on immunoSEQ multiplex PCR, and the TCRdb table lists in-frame clones only, not all of them. This sample yields 46,000 or so clones, of which 80% to 95% are seen a single time; about a third belongs to the top ten. This clone was counted between two and nine times. What it recognizes is unknown. Germline V gene sequence: CDR1 SNHLY, CDR2 FYNNEI. Trimming removed 8 bases from V and 3 bases from J, with 16 bases in between. The CDR3 has 14 amino acids. V usage is TRBV2 and J usage is TRBJ1-1; D gene unclear. The sequence came from an adult who received the AZD1222 COVID-19 vaccine. Sample: peripheral blood, taken 28 days after the second AZD1222 dose. The DNA of the CDR3 is TGTGCCAGCCTTCGGGAGGAATTAGACACTGAAGCTTTCTTT. This codes for CASLREELDTEAFF.